The 13 T cell receptor beta chains below all came from one sample that was sequenced in a study of shared clonotypes between healthy human individuals (dated by TCRdb to the early 2020s). CD8 naive samples were CD45RO-negative cells positively selected for CCR7, giving a CD45RA+CCR7+ population that excluded TemRA cells. The receptor library was made with the immunoSEQ multiplex PCR assay. Here the immuneACCESS table is served through TCRdb, limited to in-frame sequences with V and J called. Missing clones are a known gap in these copies; in checked studies unresolved V genes cover under half, and the rest lacks a known reason. The sample yields about 2 million clones; approximately 94% were counted once. Together, the top ten hold around 1.1% of the sample. Sequenced: naive CD8+ T cells sorted from blood. The sample's cell subset or site, from its label and the paper: CD45RA+CCR7+. The source of these receptors is a young man in good health.

This clone was detected once. The chain recombines TRBV5-5 with TRBJ2-7; D may be TRBD1 (5 bases). The CDR3 is made up of 15 amino acids. The V end was cut by 0 bases, the J end by 0 bases, with 10 bases between. CDR1 and CDR2 from the germline V gene are SGHKS and YYEKEE (reference sequence). CDR3 protein: CASSLVPTDSYEQYF. CDR3 in DNA: TGTGCCAGCAGCTTGGTCCCGACAGACTCCTACGAGCAGTACTTC. Using reference TRBV5-5 and TRBJ2-7 for the parts outside the CDR3, the full variable domain is DAGVTQSPTHLIKTRGQQVTLRCSPISGHKSVSWYQQVLGQGPQFIFQYYEKEERGRGNFPDRFSARQFPNYSSELNVNALLLGDSALYLCASSLVPTDSYEQYFGPGTRLTVT.

V usage is TRBV7-2 and J usage is TRBJ2-3; 7 nucleotides align to TRBD2. Germline V CDR1 and CDR2: SGHTA, FQGNSA. Trimming cost V 5 bases and J 6 bases; bases outside gene matches: 5. The CDR3 is 13 residues long. CDR3 sequence reads: CASSLGGMDTQYF. Here the CDR3 DNA reads TGTGCCAGCAGCCTGGGGGGGATGGATACGCAGTATTTT.

V is TRBV5-6 and J is TRBJ2-7, with D uncertain. V was trimmed by 7 bases and J by 6 bases, leaving 11 bases between them. CDR1 is SGHDT and CDR2 is YYEEEE in the germline V gene. The CDR3 contains 11 residues. The CDR3 reads CASGPWGEQYF. CDR3 in DNA: TGTGCCAGCGGGCCGTGGGGCGAGCAGTACTTC.

The V gene is TRBV5-6, the J gene TRBJ2-3, with D possibly being TRBD2 (5 bases). CDR3 length: 13 amino acids. Between the trimmed V and J ends, which lost 4 bases and 6 bases, there was a span of 12 bases. CDR1 SGHDT and CDR2 YYEEEE come from the germline V gene. CDR3 sequence: CASSPLGADTQYF. The CDR3 DNA sequence: TGTGCCAGCAGCCCTCTGGGAGCCGATACGCAGTATTTT.

The chain recombines TRBV18 with TRBJ2-2, with 7 positions matching TRBD1. Per germline, CDR1 KGHSH and CDR2 LQKENI. Germline trimming cut 3 bases from V and 5 bases from J; bases unmatched to any gene: 15. CDR3 length equals 18 residues. DNA for the CDR3: TGTGCCAGCTCACCGAGCGAGGGGGCATCTTTATTTACCGGGGAGCTGTTTTTT. Amino acids: CASSPSEGASLFTGELFF.

The CDR3: CAWSVLAGTTGELFF. In DNA form, the CDR3 reads TGTGCCTGGAGTGTCCTAGCGGGGACCACCGGGGAGCTGTTTTTT. The rearrangement uses TRBV30 and TRBJ2-2; 9 bases align to TRBD2. After removal of 0 bases from V and 4 bases from J, the junction contained 3 bases not matched to a gene. Germline CDR1 is GTSNPN and CDR2 is SVGIG (reference sequence). The CDR3 extends over 15 amino acids.

CDR3 nucleotide sequence: TGTGCCAGCAGCAAAGTTAGCGGGAGCTCCTACGAGCAGTACTTC. Protein product: CASSKVSGSSYEQYF. The rearrangement joins TRBV7-9 to TRBJ2-7, with 9 positions matching TRBD2. The CDR3 totals 15 residues. Germline V gene lookup returns CDR1 SEHNR and CDR2 FQNEAQ (reference sequence). V was clipped by 5 bases and J by 0 bases; unmatched bases: 5.

The rearrangement joins TRBV7-9 to TRBJ2-7; D not certain. The germline V gene encodes CDR1 SEHNR and CDR2 FQNEAQ (reference sequence). The CDR3 sequence is 12 residues long. V was shortened by 5 bases and J by 6 bases, with 11 bases between the two germline ends. The CDR3 here is CASSPLAGEQYF. For the CDR3, the DNA is TGTGCCAGCAGCCCCCTGGCTGGCGAGCAGTACTTC. The complete variable domain, with remaining parts taken from reference TRBV7-9 and TRBJ2-7, reads DTGVSQNPRHKITKRGQNVTFRCDPISEHNRLYWYRQTLGQGPEFLTYFQNEAQLEKSRLLSDRFSAERPKGSFSTLEIQRTEQGDSAMYLCASSPLAGEQYFGPGTRLTVT.

The rearrangement links TRBV6-1 to TRBJ2-7, with a possible D match to TRBD1 (6 bases). The V end lost 1 base, the J end lost 2 bases, and 9 bases lay between the germline ends. This CDR3 is built from 14 residues. Germline-derived CDR1 and CDR2 are MNHNS and SASEGT. As DNA, the CDR3 is TGTGCCAGCAGTGAAGACAGGGCGGCCTACGAGCAGTACTTC. It translates to CASSEDRAAYEQYF.

The chain carries TRBV6-4 and TRBJ2-1; no clear D gene. Germline loops: CDR1 MRHNA, CDR2 SNTAGT. This CDR3 contains 16 residues. The V gene lost 6 bases and the J gene lost 2 bases, with 17 bases spanning the gap. The CDR3 reads CASRPFPEGAYNEQFF. The CDR3 coding sequence is TGTGCCAGCAGACCCTTTCCCGAAGGAGCCTACAATGAGCAGTTCTTC.

This chain connects TRBV7-9 to TRBJ2-7; D not resolved. V lost 1 base and J lost 5, with 9 bases in between. Germline loops: CDR1 SEHNR, CDR2 FQNEAQ (reference sequence). CDR3 length: 13 residues. The CDR3 protein is CASSLDPVNEQYF. As DNA, the CDR3 is TGTGCCAGCAGCTTAGACCCGGTTAACGAGCAGTACTTC.

Comments on this clone: Other DNA sequences of this sample code for an identical CDR3. The CDR3 coding sequence is TGTGCCAGCAGCTTGTCAGGGGTGGGAGCTTTCTTT. Protein: CASSLSGVGAFF. This chain links TRBV5-6 with TRBJ1-1, with D possibly TRBD1 on 6 matching bases. Between the trimmed V and J ends, which lost 1 base and 10 bases, there was a span of 11 bases. From germline, CDR1 is SGHDT and CDR2 YYEEEE. This CDR3 spans 12 amino acids.

J is TRBJ2-7 and V is TRBV19; D not resolved. V gave up 5 bases and J gave up 1 base, with 12 bases separating them. CDR3 length: 14 residues. CDR1 is LNHDA and CDR2 is SQIVND in the germline V gene (reference sequence). CDR3 in amino acids: CASSAAADSYEQYF. The DNA of the CDR3 is TGTGCCAGTAGTGCCGCGGCGGATTCCTACGAGCAGTACTTC.